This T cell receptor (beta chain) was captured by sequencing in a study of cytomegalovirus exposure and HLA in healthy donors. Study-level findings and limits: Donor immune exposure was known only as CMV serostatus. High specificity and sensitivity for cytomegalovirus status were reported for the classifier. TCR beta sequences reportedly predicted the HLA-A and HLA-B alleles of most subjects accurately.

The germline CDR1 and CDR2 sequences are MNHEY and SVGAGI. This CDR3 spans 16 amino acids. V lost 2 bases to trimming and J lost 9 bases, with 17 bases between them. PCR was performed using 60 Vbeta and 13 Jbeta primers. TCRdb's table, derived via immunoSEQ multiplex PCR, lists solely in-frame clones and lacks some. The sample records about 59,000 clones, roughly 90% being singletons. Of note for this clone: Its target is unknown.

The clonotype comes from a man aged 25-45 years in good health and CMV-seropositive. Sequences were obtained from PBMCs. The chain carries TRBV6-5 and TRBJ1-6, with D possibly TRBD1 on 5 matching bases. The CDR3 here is CASSYGGEGIISPLHF. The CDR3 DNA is TGTGCCAGCAGTTACGGTGGGGAGGGGATAATTTCACCCCTCCACTTT.